These 30 T cell receptor beta chains came from one sample sequenced in a study of T-cell memory formation after mild COVID-19. TCRdb re-derived calls from the 5' RACE reads in MiXCR, one entry per CDR3 protein. The sample includes about 560,000 distinct CDR3 sequences, 15% to 20% of them seen just once. Source material: PBMCs or a T cell subset sorted from them (not recorded which). The receptor source for this set is an adult woman who had mild COVID-19 (a few samples of this study predate the infection). Cell type and time point are not known.

The chain employs TRBV5-1 and TRBJ2-5; 7 bases are shared with TRBD1. CDR1 is SGHRS, CDR2 YFSETQ, per germline. CDR3 length: 17 amino acids. V was clipped by 4 bases and J by 2 bases; unmatched bases: 14. CDR3 DNA sequence: TGCGCCAGCAGCATGGGAATCCGGGACAGCCTACAAGAGACCCAGTACTTC. It encodes CASSMGIRDSLQETQYF. Supplemented by reference TRBV5-1 and TRBJ2-5, the full variable domain reads KAGVTQTPRYLIKTRGQQVTLSCSPISGHRSVSWYQQTPGQGLQFLFEYFSETQRNKGNFPGRFSGRQFSNSRSEMNVSTLELGDSALYLCASSMGIRDSLQETQYFGPGTRLLVL.

This chain links TRBV5-1 with TRBJ2-2, with TRBD2 matching over 11 bases. This CDR3 has 16 residues. Germline-derived CDR1 and CDR2 are SGHRS and YFSETQ. V was pared by 2 bases and J by 3 bases, with 3 bases of the junction left unmatched. CDR3 DNA sequence: TGCGCCAGCAGCTTACTAGCGGGGGCCTACACCGGGGAGCTGTTTTTT. The encoded protein is CASSLLAGAYTGELFF.

This clonotype has just a few counts. The chain combines TRBV3-1 with TRBJ2-3, with D perhaps TRBD1 (5 bases). The CDR3 extends over 13 amino acids. V lost 7 bases, J lost 5 bases, and 13 bases lay in between. Per the germline V gene, CDR1 is LGHDT and CDR2 is YNNKEL (reference sequence). CDR3 DNA: TGTGCCAGCAAAGAGACAGCGAAAGATACGCAGTATTTT. Its translation: CASKETAKDTQYF.

This chain links TRBV7-2 with TRBJ2-7, with TRBD1 matching 7 bases. Trimming cost V 5 bases and J 2 bases; bases outside gene matches: 9. From germline, CDR1 is SGHTA and CDR2 FQGNSA. The CDR3 totals 15 residues. The CDR3 region is CASSDPGQPPYEQYF. The CDR3 coding sequence is TGTGCCAGCAGCGACCCGGGACAGCCCCCCTACGAGCAGTACTTC.

This clonotype was recorded a few times. V and J are TRBV29-1 and TRBJ2-1; 7 bases fit TRBD2. CDR3 size: 14 residues. The germline V gene encodes CDR1 SQVTM and CDR2 ANQGSEA. The J segment lost 3 bases and the V segment lost 3 bases, leaving 5 bases of the junction unmatched. The CDR3 nucleotides read TGCAGCGTTGAGGGGGGGACCTTCTACAATGAGCAGTTCTTC. Its protein product is CSVEGGTFYNEQFF.

This sequence joins TRBV7-9 and TRBJ2-7, with D perhaps matching TRBD2 (6 bases). Per the germline V gene, CDR1 is SEHNR and CDR2 is FQNEAQ (reference sequence). Between the trimmed V and J ends, which lost 1 base and 2 bases, there was a span of 18 bases. This CDR3 has 17 residues. This chain's CDR3 is CASSLGGGSGGAYEQYF. CDR3 sequence (DNA): TGTGCCAGCAGCTTAGGTGGAGGGTCCGGGGGAGCCTACGAGCAGTACTTC.

This clonotype ranks as medium-sized (0.01 to 0.1%). The gene calls are TRBV7-9 and TRBJ2-7, with 7 bases fitting TRBD1. The V gene end was trimmed by 4 bases and the J gene end by 5 bases; junction bases not matched to a gene: 11. Germline-derived CDR1 and CDR2 are SEHNR and FQNEAQ (reference sequence). The length of the CDR3 is 15 residues. The CDR3 sequence: CASSSGTAFGDEQYF. The CDR3 DNA is TGTGCCAGCAGCTCCGGGACAGCCTTTGGGGACGAGCAGTACTTC.

This sequence joins TRBV29-1 and TRBJ2-2; TRBD1 aligns across 7 bases. Germline V lookup: CDR1 SQVTM, CDR2 ANQGSEA. This CDR3 has 16 residues. Trimming took 4 bases from V and 1 from J; bases not matched to a gene: 9. The CDR3 sequence: CSVGYPGQMNTGELFF. As DNA, the CDR3 is TGCAGCGTTGGATATCCGGGACAGATGAACACCGGGGAGCTGTTTTTT.

The gene calls are TRBV29-1 and TRBJ1-2; tentatively, D is TRBD1 (5 bases). Per germline, CDR1 SQVTM and CDR2 ANQGSEA. The CDR3 contains 12 residues. V lost 4 bases and J 4 bases, leaving 10 bases between the germline ends. CDR3 sequence (DNA): TGCAGCGTTGTAGGGGCAGTCTATGGCTACACCTTC. It specifies CSVVGAVYGYTF.

The table lists this clonotype with a few counts. V is TRBV6-6 and J is TRBJ2-2, with a weak D call TRBD2 (5 bases). Trimming shortened V by 4 bases and J by 7 bases, and 16 bases separated the two germline ends. The CDR3 sequence is 15 residues long. In germline, CDR1 is MNHNY, CDR2 SVGAGI (reference sequence). CDR3 sequence (DNA): TGTGCCAGCAGTTCGGGGTCGACGGGAAGCGGGGAGCTGTTTTTT. It codes for CASSSGSTGSGELFF.

This clonotype occurred a few times. The chain is built from TRBV5-1 and TRBJ2-1, with TRBD2 matching 7 bases. This CDR3 has 19 residues. Per the germline V gene, CDR1 is SGHRS and CDR2 is YFSETQ. V was pared by 1 base and J by 4 bases, with 17 bases of the junction left unmatched. CDR3 DNA sequence: TGCGCCAGCAGCTTGTCACGTTACGCGGGAGTTGGGATATACAATGAGCAGTTCTTC. It translates to CASSLSRYAGVGIYNEQFF.

This clonotype was counted many times. The V gene is TRBV6-1, the J gene TRBJ1-1, with D unresolved. The ends were cut back, 8 bases at V and 1 base at J, with 8 bases in the middle. Per germline, CDR1 MNHNS and CDR2 SASEGT. The CDR3 covers 12 residues. CDR3 DNA: TGTGCCAGCCTACGGGGGAACACTGAAGCTTTCTTT. Its protein product is CASLRGNTEAFF.

This clonotype has only a few counts. The chain combines TRBV6-5 with TRBJ2-7; possibly TRBD1 for D (6 bases). Germline CDR1 MNHEY, CDR2 SVGAGI. The CDR3 covers 15 residues. V lost 4 bases, J lost 5 bases, and 18 bases lay in between. CDR3 residues: CASSSYTGGGNEQYF. In DNA form, the CDR3 reads TGTGCCAGCAGTTCCTATACTGGGGGCGGAAACGAGCAGTACTTC.

Only a few counts were recorded for this clonotype. This chain uses TRBV6-5 with TRBJ2-7; D may be TRBD2 (6 bases). Germline V gives CDR1 MNHEY, CDR2 SVGAGI. Trimming removed 4 bases from V and 0 bases from J, with 16 bases in between. CDR3 size: 16 residues. CDR3 in DNA: TGTGCCAGCAGTTCAACCTCTAGCGCCCGCTCCTACGAGCAGTACTTC. It codes for CASSSTSSARSYEQYF.

V usage is TRBV6-8 and J usage is TRBJ2-7; D unclear. Germline loops: CDR1 MNHGY, CDR2 SAAAGT. Trimming took 7 bases from V and 5 from J, leaving 24 bases between them. The CDR3 runs to 16 residues. CDR3 DNA sequence: TGTGCCAGCACTCATAGGAGAGGAAGGGTATCCCACGAGCAGTACTTC. Translation: CASTHRRGRVSHEQYF.

At least ten counts were recorded for this clonotype. The chain has TRBV7-2 and TRBJ2-3; unclear D gene. Trimming pared 5 bases from V and 0 bases from J, leaving 12 bases between. This CDR3 spans 15 amino acids. Germline CDR1 SGHTA, CDR2 FQGNSA. CDR3 coding DNA: TGTGCCAGCAGCCCCCAAGGTTTTAGCACAGATACGCAGTATTTT. It is translated as CASSPQGFSTDTQYF. The entire variable domain, with the rest obtained from reference TRBV7-2 and TRBJ2-3, is as follows: GAGVSQSPSNKVTEKGKDVELRCDPISGHTALYWYRQSLGQGLEFLIYFQGNSAPDKSGLPSDRFSAERTGGSVSTLTIQRTQQEDSAVYLCASSPQGFSTDTQYFGPGTRLTVL.

This clonotype was counted at least ten times. The V gene is TRBV7-9, the J gene TRBJ2-1; TRBD1 agrees at 7 bases. Trimming cost V 4 bases and J 3 bases; bases outside gene matches: 12. Germline values: CDR1 SEHNR, CDR2 FQNEAQ (reference sequence). The CDR3 is 17 residues long. CDR3 in DNA: TGTGCCAGCAGCTCCGTAGAGGGACAGACTTTCTACAATGAGCAGTTCTTC. The encoded protein is CASSSVEGQTFYNEQFF. Drawing the rest from reference TRBV7-9 and TRBJ2-1, the complete variable domain is DTGVSQNPRHKITKRGQNVTFRCDPISEHNRLYWYRQTLGQGPEFLTYFQNEAQLEKSRLLSDRFSAERPKGSFSTLEIQRTEQGDSAMYLCASSSVEGQTFYNEQFFGPGTRLTVL.

The chain joins TRBV7-6 to TRBJ1-5, with D uncertain. The CDR3 totals 13 residues. Germline V lookup: CDR1 SGHVS, CDR2 FNYEAQ. Trimming shortened V by 5 bases and J by 6 bases, and 11 bases separated the two germline ends. The CDR3 region has the DNA TGTGCCAGCAGCGGAGGGAGCGGTCAGCCCCAGCATTTT. This encodes CASSGGSGQPQHF. Supplemented by reference TRBV7-6 and TRBJ1-5, the full variable domain reads GAGVSQSPRYKVTKRGQDVALRCDPISGHVSLYWYRQALGQGPEFLTYFNYEAQQDKSGLPNDRFSAERPEGSISTLTIQRTEQRDSAMYRCASSGGSGQPQHFGDGTRLSIL.

This clonotype was counted a few times. V and J are TRBV2 and TRBJ2-1, with 13 bases that match TRBD2. The CDR3 consists of 16 residues. Trimming cost V 3 bases and J 4 bases; bases outside gene matches: 3. Per the germline V gene, CDR1 is SNHLY and CDR2 is FYNNEI. CDR3 protein: CASSDRLAGGYNEQFF. The DNA for the CDR3 is TGTGCCAGCAGTGACCGACTAGCGGGGGGATACAATGAGCAGTTCTTC.

In its sample, this clonotype was seen many times. This chain uses TRBV7-2 with TRBJ2-5, with D unclear. CDR3 length equals 13 residues. The V end was cut by 2 bases, the J end by 3 bases, with 7 bases between. Germline V CDR1 and CDR2: SGHTA, FQGNSA. This CDR3 is CASSLQPKETQYF. CDR3 DNA: TGTGCCAGCAGCTTACAGCCAAAAGAGACCCAGTACTTC. Full variable domain (remainder filled in from reference TRBV7-2 and TRBJ2-5): GAGVSQSPSNKVTEKGKDVELRCDPISGHTALYWYRQSLGQGLEFLIYFQGNSAPDKSGLPSDRFSAERTGGSVSTLTIQRTQQEDSAVYLCASSLQPKETQYFGPGTRLLVL.

This clonotype showed up just a few times. The chain uses TRBV5-4 and TRBJ1-1; 8 nucleotides align to TRBD1. Trimming removed 4 bases from V and 8 bases from J; junction bases left unmatched: 7. The germline V gene encodes CDR1 SGHNT and CDR2 YYREEE (reference sequence). The CDR3 is made up of 13 amino acids. The CDR3 DNA is TGTGCCAGCAGCCCCGCGCAGGGGGCCGAAGCTTTCTTT. It codes for CASSPAQGAEAFF.

This rearrangement joins TRBV9 to TRBJ1-6; the D is unclear. The V gene's germline CDR1 is SGDLS and CDR2 YYNGEE. The V and J ends lost 1 base and 7 bases respectively, with 9 bases between them. This CDR3 spans 14 amino acids. The CDR3 region is CASSVRVGNSPLHF. CDR3 nucleotides: TGTGCCAGCAGCGTAAGAGTTGGGAATTCACCCCTCCACTTT.

In its sample, this clonotype was seen a few times. The chain has TRBV7-2 and TRBJ1-2; D not resolved. Germline V gives CDR1 SGHTA, CDR2 FQGNSA. The CDR3 is made up of 10 amino acids. Trimming took off 5 bases at V and 9 bases at J, with 7 bases between the two ends. DNA for the CDR3: TGTGCCAGCAGCCCGCCGAGCTACACCTTC. It codes for CASSPPSYTF.

This clonotype was counted between two and nine times. This chain joins TRBV14 and TRBJ2-7; possibly TRBD2 for D (6 bases). The germline V gene has CDR1 SGHDN and CDR2 FVKESK. The CDR3 spans 18 residues. Trimming stripped 2 bases from V and 0 bases from J, with 20 bases between. CDR3 in DNA: TGTGCCAGCAGCCAAAATCTGCGGGGCGGCTTGAGCTCCTACGAGCAGTACTTC. This sequence encodes CASSQNLRGGLSSYEQYF.

V and J are TRBV28 and TRBJ2-7, with D perhaps matching TRBD2 (5 bases). Deletions cut 4 bases from V and 7 bases from J, with 17 bases between. CDR3 size: 14 residues. The germline V gene has CDR1 MDHEN and CDR2 SYDVKM. CDR3 residues: CASSSYSFSGEQYF. The CDR3 nucleotides are TGTGCCAGCAGTTCCTACTCTTTTTCGGGGGAGCAGTACTTC.

The V and J genes are TRBV7-3 and TRBJ2-1; D not certain. Deletions cut 2 bases from V and 1 base from J, with 12 bases between. This CDR3 is built from 16 residues. CDR1 and CDR2 from the germline V gene are SGHTA and FQGTGA. The CDR3 spells CASSLGMGGSYNEQFF. The CDR3 DNA reads TGTGCCAGCAGCTTAGGTATGGGCGGATCCTACAATGAGCAGTTCTTC. The variable domain in full, with the rest retrieved from reference TRBV7-3 and TRBJ2-1, is GAGVSQTPSNKVTEKGKYVELRCDPISGHTALYWYRQSLGQGPEFLIYFQGTGAADDSGLPNDRFFAVRPEGSVSTLKIQRTERGDSAVYLCASSLGMGGSYNEQFFGPGTRLTVL.

This sequence joins TRBV12-3 or TRBV12-4 and TRBJ2-7, with 9 nucleotides matching TRBD1. J was trimmed by 5 bases and V by 6 bases; bases with no gene match: 11. The CDR3 spans 15 residues. DNA for the CDR3: TGTGCCAGCAGCCCGACAGGGGGGGGCAGGAACGAGCAGTACTTC. Translation: CASSPTGGGRNEQYF.

DNA for the CDR3: TGTGCCAGCAGCGGCCAAGGAACCGGGACTAGCGTATCGGATACGCAGTATTTT. It translates to CASSGQGTGTSVSDTQYF. The chain links TRBV7-8 to TRBJ2-3; 10 bases line up with TRBD2. The CDR3 consists of 18 residues. The V gene's germline CDR1 is SGHVS and CDR2 FQNEAQ. The ends lost 5 bases at V and 6 bases at J; junction bases unmatched: 17.

The chain recombines TRBV20-1 with TRBJ1-6; 10 nucleotides agree with TRBD1. The CDR3 consists of 14 residues. Germline-derived CDR1 and CDR2 are DFQATT and SNEGSKA (reference sequence). Losses at the gene ends were 5 bases for V and 9 bases for J; bases not matched to a gene: 7. The CDR3 sequence is CSASSGTGVSPLHF. As DNA, the CDR3 is TGCAGTGCTTCGTCCGGGACAGGGGTTTCACCCCTCCACTTT.

The V and J genes are TRBV24-1 and TRBJ2-3; TRBD1 matches 9 bases. V dropped 1 base and J dropped 2; count of bases not matched to a gene: 3. CDR1 is KGHDR and CDR2 is SFDVKD in the germline V gene. CDR3 length: 16 amino acids. CDR3 coding DNA: TGTGCCACCAGTGATTTTGGGACAGGGAACACAGATACGCAGTATTTT. The encoded protein is CATSDFGTGNTDTQYF.